One sample yielded the 9 T cell receptor beta chains listed below, sequenced in a study of cytomegalovirus exposure and HLA in healthy donors. Sequencing used immunoSEQ multiplex PCR; TCRdb keeps in-frame clones, though not all of them. The sample contains just under 75,000 clones, around 94% of which appear only once. Sequenced material: PBMCs. Receptors originate from a woman younger than 35 in good health and CMV-seropositive.

CDR3 protein: CASSTAPSSYEQYF. As DNA, the CDR3 is TGTGCCAGCAGCACCGCTCCCAGCTCCTACGAGCAGTACTTC. This chain joins TRBV7-9 and TRBJ2-7; D is unresolved. The ends were cut back, 5 bases at V and 0 bases at J, with 11 bases in the middle. CDR1 and CDR2 (germline): SEHNR, FQNEAQ (reference sequence). There are 14 residues in the CDR3.

The rearrangement joins TRBV7-3 to TRBJ1-3; D call uncertain. Trimming removed 3 bases at V and 2 bases at J, with 5 bases between. CDR1 and CDR2 from the germline V gene are SGHTA and FQGTGA. CDR3 length equals 13 residues. The CDR3 spells CASSFGPGNTIYF. The CDR3 DNA reads TGTGCCAGCAGCTTTGGCCCTGGAAACACCATATATTTT.

The CDR3: CASSQDSTVGEEQYF. As DNA, the CDR3 is TGCGCCAGCAGCCAAGATTCGACAGTCGGCGAGGAGCAGTACTTC. This chain joins TRBV4-1 and TRBJ2-7; TRBD1 is a possible D gene (5 bases). Germline lookup yields CDR1 MGHRA and CDR2 YSYEKL. CDR3 size: 15 residues. With 0 bases removed from V and 7 bases from J, the gap between germline ends came to 16 bases.

The V and J genes are TRBV5-1 and TRBJ2-1, with 11 bases aligning to TRBD1. The germline gives CDR1 SGHRS, CDR2 YFSETQ. V shed 4 bases and J 6 bases; nucleotides not matched to a gene: 9. The CDR3 extends over 16 amino acids. CDR3 sequence reads: CASSLEDRGPVNEQFF. For the CDR3, the DNA is TGCGCCAGCAGCCTCGAGGACAGGGGGCCCGTCAATGAGCAGTTCTTC.

The genes are TRBV18 and TRBJ2-1, with D possibly being TRBD2 (7 bases). The CDR3 loop spans 17 amino acids. Between the trimmed V and J ends, which lost 2 bases and 0 bases, there was a span of 14 bases. The germline gives CDR1 KGHSH, CDR2 LQKENI. This CDR3 reads CASSPGGGTGSYNEQFF. CDR3 sequence (DNA): TGTGCCAGCTCACCAGGCGGGGGCACTGGCTCCTACAATGAGCAGTTCTTC.

This chain links TRBV18 with TRBJ1-1; the D gene is possibly TRBD1 (6 bases). CDR1 is KGHSH, CDR2 LQKENI, per germline. With 6 bases removed from V and 3 bases from J, the gap between germline ends came to 17 bases. This CDR3 is built from 15 residues. Here the CDR3 DNA reads TGTGCCAGCTCCCGAAAACAGGGCGGTGACACTGAAGCTTTCTTT. Protein sequence: CASSRKQGGDTEAFF. Variable domain in full (rest from reference TRBV18 and TRBJ1-1): NAGVMQNPRHLVRRRGQEARLRCSPMKGHSHVYWYRQLPEEGLKFMVYLQKENIIDESGMPKERFSAEFPKEGPSILRIQQVVRGDSAAYFCASSRKQGGDTEAFFGQGTRLTVV.

The chain links TRBV27 to TRBJ2-7, with unresolved D. Germline-derived CDR1 and CDR2 are MNHEY and SMNVEV (reference sequence). V was cut by 0 bases and J by 0 bases, with 3 bases left in between. The CDR3 extends over 13 amino acids. DNA of the CDR3: TGTGCCAGCAGTTTATCCGGCTCCTACGAGCAGTACTTC. Translation: CASSLSGSYEQYF.

This rearrangement joins TRBV18 to TRBJ2-1; 7 bases agree with TRBD1. The ends lost 3 bases at V and 5 bases at J; junction bases unmatched: 13. The CDR3 loop spans 17 amino acids. The germline V gene encodes CDR1 KGHSH and CDR2 LQKENI. The CDR3 protein is CASSPGLTGTGNNEQFF. The CDR3 DNA sequence: TGTGCCAGCTCACCCGGACTGACAGGGACGGGGAACAATGAGCAGTTCTTC.

The rearrangement links TRBV11-3 to TRBJ2-2; TRBD2 agrees at 12 bases. The CDR3 has 17 amino acids. V lost 3 bases to trimming and J lost 4 bases; unmatched junction nucleotides: 6. Looked up from germline, CDR1 is SGHNT and CDR2 is YENEEA. CDR3 nucleotides: TGTGCCAGCAGCTTTGGGACTAGCGGGCCTATCACCGGGGAGCTGTTTTTT. Translated, it gives CASSFGTSGPITGELFF.